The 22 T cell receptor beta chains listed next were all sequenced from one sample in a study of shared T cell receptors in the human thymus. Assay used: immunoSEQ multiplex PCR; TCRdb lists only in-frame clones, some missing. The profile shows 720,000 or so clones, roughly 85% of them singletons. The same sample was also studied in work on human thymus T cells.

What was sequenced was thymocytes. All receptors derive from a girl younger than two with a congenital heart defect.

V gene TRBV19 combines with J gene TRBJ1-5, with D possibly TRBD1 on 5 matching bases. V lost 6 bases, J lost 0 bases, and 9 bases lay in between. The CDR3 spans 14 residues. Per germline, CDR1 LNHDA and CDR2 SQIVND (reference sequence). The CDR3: CASRDTYSNQPQHF. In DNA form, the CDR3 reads TGTGCCAGTAGGGACACATATAGCAATCAGCCCCAGCATTTT.

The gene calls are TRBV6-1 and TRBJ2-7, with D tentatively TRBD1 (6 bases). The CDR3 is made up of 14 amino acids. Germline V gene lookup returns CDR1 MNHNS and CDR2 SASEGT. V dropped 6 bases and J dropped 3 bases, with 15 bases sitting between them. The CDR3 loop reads CASSYNEGDYEQYF. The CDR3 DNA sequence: TGTGCCAGCAGCTACAACGAGGGGGACTACGAGCAGTACTTC.

The chain's CDR3 is CASSFHGKLGETQYF. CDR3 bases: TGTGCCAGCAGCTTTCACGGAAAGCTCGGGGAGACCCAGTACTTC. The chain uses TRBV7-2 and TRBJ2-5; D remains unclear. This CDR3 is built from 15 residues. Germline CDR1 SGHTA, CDR2 FQGNSA. V was trimmed by 3 bases and J by 5 bases, leaving 16 bases between them. The entire variable domain, with the rest obtained from reference TRBV7-2 and TRBJ2-5, is as follows: GAGVSQSPSNKVTEKGKDVELRCDPISGHTALYWYRQSLGQGLEFLIYFQGNSAPDKSGLPSDRFSAERTGGSVSTLTIQRTQQEDSAVYLCASSFHGKLGETQYFGPGTRLLVL.

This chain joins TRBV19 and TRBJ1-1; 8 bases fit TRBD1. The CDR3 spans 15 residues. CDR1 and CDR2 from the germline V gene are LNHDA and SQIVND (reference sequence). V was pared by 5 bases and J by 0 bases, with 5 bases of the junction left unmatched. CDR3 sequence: CASSPPGQVNTEAFF. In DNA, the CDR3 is TGTGCCAGTAGTCCACCGGGACAGGTGAACACTGAAGCTTTCTTT. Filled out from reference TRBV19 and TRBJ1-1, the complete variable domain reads DGGITQSPKYLFRKEGQNVTLSCEQNLNHDAMYWYRQDPGQGLRLIYYSQIVNDFQKGDIAEGYSVSREKKESFPLTVTSAQKNPTAFYLCASSPPGQVNTEAFFGQGTRLTVV.

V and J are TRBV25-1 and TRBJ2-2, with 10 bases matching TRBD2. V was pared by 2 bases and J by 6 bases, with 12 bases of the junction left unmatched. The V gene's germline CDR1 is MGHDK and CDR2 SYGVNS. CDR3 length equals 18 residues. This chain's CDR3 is CASSEQPGTSVYPGELFF. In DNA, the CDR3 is TGTGCCAGCAGTGAACAACCTGGGACTAGCGTTTATCCCGGGGAGCTGTTTTTT.

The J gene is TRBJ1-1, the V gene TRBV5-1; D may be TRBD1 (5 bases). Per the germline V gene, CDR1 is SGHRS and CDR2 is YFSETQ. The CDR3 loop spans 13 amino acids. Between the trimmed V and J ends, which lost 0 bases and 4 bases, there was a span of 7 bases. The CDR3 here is CASSLDGGTEAFF. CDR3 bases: TGCGCCAGCAGCTTGGACGGGGGCACTGAAGCTTTCTTT.

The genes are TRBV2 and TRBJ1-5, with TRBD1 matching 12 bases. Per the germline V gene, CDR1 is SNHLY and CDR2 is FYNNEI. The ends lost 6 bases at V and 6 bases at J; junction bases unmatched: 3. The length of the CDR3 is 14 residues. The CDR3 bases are TGTGCCAGCAGAGGGACAGGGGGCCCTCAGCCCCAGCATTTT. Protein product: CASRGTGGPQPQHF.

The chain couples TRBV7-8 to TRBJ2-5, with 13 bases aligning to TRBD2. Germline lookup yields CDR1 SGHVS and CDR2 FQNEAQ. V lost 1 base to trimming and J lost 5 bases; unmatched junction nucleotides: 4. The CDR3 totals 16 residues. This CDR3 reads CASSLVGLAGVETQYF. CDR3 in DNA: TGTGCCAGCAGCTTAGTTGGACTAGCGGGGGTTGAGACCCAGTACTTC.

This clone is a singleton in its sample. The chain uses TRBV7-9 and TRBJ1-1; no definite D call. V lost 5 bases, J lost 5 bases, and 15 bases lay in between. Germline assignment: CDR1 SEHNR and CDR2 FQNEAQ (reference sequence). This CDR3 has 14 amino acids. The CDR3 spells CASSLSGVGTEAFF. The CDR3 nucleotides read TGTGCCAGCAGCCTATCCGGGGTCGGAACTGAAGCTTTCTTT.

CDR3 region: CASKTGLNEKLFF. CDR3 DNA: TGTGCCAGCAAGACAGGCCTTAATGAAAAACTGTTTTTT. V and J are TRBV6-5 and TRBJ1-4; D may be TRBD1 (6 bases). From germline, CDR1 is MNHEY and CDR2 SVGAGI. The length of the CDR3 is 13 residues. V was trimmed by 7 bases and J by 4 bases, leaving 10 bases between them.

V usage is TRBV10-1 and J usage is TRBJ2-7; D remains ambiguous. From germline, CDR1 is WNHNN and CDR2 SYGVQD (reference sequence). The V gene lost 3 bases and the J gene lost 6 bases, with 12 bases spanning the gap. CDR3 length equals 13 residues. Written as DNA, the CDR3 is TGCGCCAGCAGTGAAAATCGGTTCGGCGAGCAGTACTTC. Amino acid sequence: CASSENRFGEQYF.

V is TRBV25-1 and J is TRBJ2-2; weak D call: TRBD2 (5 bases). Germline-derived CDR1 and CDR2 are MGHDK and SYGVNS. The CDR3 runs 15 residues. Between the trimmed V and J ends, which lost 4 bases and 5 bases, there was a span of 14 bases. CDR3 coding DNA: TGTGCCAGCAGTGTTGCCGGCCGGGGAACCGGGGAGCTGTTTTTT. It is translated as CASSVAGRGTGELFF.

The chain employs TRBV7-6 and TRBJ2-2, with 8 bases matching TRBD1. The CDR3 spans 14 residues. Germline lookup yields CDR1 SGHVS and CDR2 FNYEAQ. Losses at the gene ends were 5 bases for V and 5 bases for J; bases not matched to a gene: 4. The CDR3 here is CASSLWTGTGELFF. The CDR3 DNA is TGTGCCAGCAGCCTATGGACAGGGACCGGGGAGCTGTTTTTT.

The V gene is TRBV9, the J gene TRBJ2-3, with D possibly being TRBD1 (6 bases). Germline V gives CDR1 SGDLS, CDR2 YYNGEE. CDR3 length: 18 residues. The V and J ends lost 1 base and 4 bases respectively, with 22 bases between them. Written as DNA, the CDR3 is TGTGCCAGCAGCGTAAACCTAAAGGGCCCCAGGGGCCCAGATACGCAGTATTTT. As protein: CASSVNLKGPRGPDTQYF.

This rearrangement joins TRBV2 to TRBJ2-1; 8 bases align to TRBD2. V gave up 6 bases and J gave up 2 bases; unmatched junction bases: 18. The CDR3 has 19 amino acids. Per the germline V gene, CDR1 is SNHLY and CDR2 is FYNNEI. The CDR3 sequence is CASRTGGTGWTAPYNEQFF. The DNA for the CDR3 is TGTGCCAGCAGGACGGGGGGGACCGGGTGGACTGCCCCCTACAATGAGCAGTTCTTC.

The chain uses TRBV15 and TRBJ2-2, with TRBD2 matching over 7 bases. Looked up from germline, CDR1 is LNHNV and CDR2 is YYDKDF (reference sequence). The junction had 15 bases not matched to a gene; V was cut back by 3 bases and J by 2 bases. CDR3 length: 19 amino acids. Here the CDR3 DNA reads TGTGCCACCAGCAGTCTGTTCCGGTCGACTAGCCCTAACACCGGGGAGCTGTTTTTT. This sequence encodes CATSSLFRSTSPNTGELFF.

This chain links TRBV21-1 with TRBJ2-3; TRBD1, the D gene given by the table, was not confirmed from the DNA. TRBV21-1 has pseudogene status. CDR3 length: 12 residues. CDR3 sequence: CASSSRQGTQYF. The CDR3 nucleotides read TGTGCCAGCAGCTCCCGCCAGGGTACGCAGTATTTT.

The CDR3 DNA reads TGCGCCAGCAAGGGGCAGGGGGCGAATGAGCAGTTCTTC. It translates to CASKGQGANEQFF. The chain carries TRBV4-3 and TRBJ2-1; 8 bases agree with TRBD1. The CDR3 spans 13 residues. Germline CDR1 and CDR2: LGHNA and YSLEER. Trimming at V came to 7 bases and at J to 7 bases, leaving 6 bases not matched to a gene.

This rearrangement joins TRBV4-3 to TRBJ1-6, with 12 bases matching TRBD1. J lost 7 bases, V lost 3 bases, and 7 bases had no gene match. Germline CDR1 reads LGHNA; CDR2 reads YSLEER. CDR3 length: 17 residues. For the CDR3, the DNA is TGCGCCAGCAGCCATTGGGACAGGGGGCGGCGAAATTCACCCCTCCACTTT. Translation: CASSHWDRGRRNSPLHF.

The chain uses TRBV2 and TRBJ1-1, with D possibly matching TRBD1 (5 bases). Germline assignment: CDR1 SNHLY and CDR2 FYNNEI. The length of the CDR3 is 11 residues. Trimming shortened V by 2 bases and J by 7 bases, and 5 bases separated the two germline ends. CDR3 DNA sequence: TGTGCCAGCAGTGAACAGGGTGAAGCTTTCTTT. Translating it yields CASSEQGEAFF.

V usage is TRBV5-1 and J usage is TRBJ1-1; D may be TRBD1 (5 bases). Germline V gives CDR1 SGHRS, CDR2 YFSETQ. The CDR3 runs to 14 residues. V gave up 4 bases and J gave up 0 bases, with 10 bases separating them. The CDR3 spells CASSTGLMNTEAFF. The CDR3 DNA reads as TGCGCCAGCAGCACGGGACTCATGAACACTGAAGCTTTCTTT.

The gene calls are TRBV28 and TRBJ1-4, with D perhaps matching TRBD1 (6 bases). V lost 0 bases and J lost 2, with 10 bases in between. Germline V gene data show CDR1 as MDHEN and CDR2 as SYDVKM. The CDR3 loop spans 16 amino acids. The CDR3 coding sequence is TGTGCCAGCAGTTTATGCACAGGGTGCACTAATGAAAAACTGTTTTTT. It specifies CASSLCTGCTNEKLFF.